This T cell receptor (beta chain) was retrieved from a study of T-cell memory formation after mild COVID-19. Study-level points and caveats: In pre-infection memory, a portion of responding clones appeared, which suggested that cross-reactive memory joined. The authors did not confirm SARS-CoV-2 specificity of second-wave clones peaking day 37. Contracting CD8+ clones were enriched in EMRA, CD4+ mainly in CM and EM.

The CDR3 totals 14 residues. V shed 9 bases and J 0 bases; nucleotides not matched to a gene: 7. Looked up from germline, CDR1 is SGHAT and CDR2 is FQNNGV. Using constant-segment primers, 5'RACE produced TCR alpha and TCR beta cDNA libraries carrying sample barcodes and UMIs. TCRdb called the 5' RACE reads again in MiXCR, with one record for every CDR3 protein. The data contain about 560,000 distinct CDR3 sequences, roughly a sixth of them singletons. In its sample, this clonotype was seen a few times. What it binds is unknown. Sample: PBMCs or a T cell subset sorted from them (not recorded which). This chain uses TRBV11-2 with TRBJ2-5, with 7 bases matching TRBD2. The sequence derives from an adult woman who had mild COVID-19 (a few samples of this study predate the infection). Cell type and time point are not known. CDR3 DNA sequence: TGTGCCAGTCGGGCCGGGGGGTACCAAGAGACCCAGTACTTC. It encodes CASRAGGYQETQYF.